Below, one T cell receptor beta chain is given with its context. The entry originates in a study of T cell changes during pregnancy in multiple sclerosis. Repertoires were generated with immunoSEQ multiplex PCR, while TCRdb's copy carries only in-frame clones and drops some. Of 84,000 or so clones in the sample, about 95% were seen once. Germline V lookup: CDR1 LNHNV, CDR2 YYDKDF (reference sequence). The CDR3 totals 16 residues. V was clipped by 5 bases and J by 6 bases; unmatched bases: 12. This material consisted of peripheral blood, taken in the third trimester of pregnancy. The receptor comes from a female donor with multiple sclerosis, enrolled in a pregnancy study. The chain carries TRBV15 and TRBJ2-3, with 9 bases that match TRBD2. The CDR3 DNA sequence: TGTGCCACCAGCCCAAAGAGCGGGGGGTCAGCTGATACGCAGTATTTT. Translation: CATSPKSGGSADTQYF.